This entry lists 14 T cell receptor beta chains sequenced from one sample in a study of blood T cells in healthy people across ages. A second roughly 6 to 11 cycle PCR used barcoded and J-beta primers. TCRdb processed the 5' RACE reads anew with MiXCR; each CDR3 protein has one entry. Of fewer than 800,000 distinct CDR3 sequences in the sample, roughly 32% were seen once. Specimen: blood. These receptor sequences come from a woman older than 75 in good health.

Turning to this clonotype: This clone may be a read error of a much larger clone one base away. J is TRBJ2-5 and V is TRBV6-1, with TRBD1 as a possible D gene (5 bases). There are 13 residues in the CDR3. Trimming removed 7 bases from V and 7 bases from J, with 16 bases in between. Germline V gene lookup returns CDR1 MNHNS and CDR2 SASEGT. The CDR3 loop is CASTPPGCGTQYF. CDR3 coding DNA: TGTGCCAGCACCCCGCCAGGGTGTGGGACCCAGTACTTC.

At least ten counts were recorded for this clonotype. V is TRBV7-2 and J is TRBJ1-2, with D possibly being TRBD1 (5 bases). Trimming took off 3 bases at V and 2 bases at J, with 7 bases between the two ends. The CDR3 loop spans 13 amino acids. The germline V gene has CDR1 SGHTA and CDR2 FQGNSA. The CDR3 DNA follows: TGTGCCAGCAGCTTTTCAGGGAACTATGGCTACACCTTC. Protein sequence: CASSFSGNYGYTF. The whole variable domain, filled in from reference TRBV7-2 and TRBJ1-2, reads GAGVSQSPSNKVTEKGKDVELRCDPISGHTALYWYRQSLGQGLEFLIYFQGNSAPDKSGLPSDRFSAERTGGSVSTLTIQRTQQEDSAVYLCASSFSGNYGYTFGSGTRLTVV.

This clonotype has just a few counts. The gene calls are TRBV30 and TRBJ1-2, with TRBD1 matching 10 bases. J gave up 6 bases and V 2 bases, and 9 bases lay outside the gene matches. The CDR3 consists of 15 residues. Germline CDR1 and CDR2: GTSNPN and SVGIG (reference sequence). In nucleotides, the CDR3 is TGTGCCTGGAGTTTGGGACCGGGACAGGGGCATGGCTACACCTTC. Amino acids: CAWSLGPGQGHGYTF.

The sample holds many counts of this clonotype. The chain combines TRBV7-9 with TRBJ1-2; 7 nucleotides line up with TRBD1. The V gene end was trimmed by 4 bases and the J gene end by 1 base; junction bases not matched to a gene: 6. The CDR3 contains 15 residues. CDR1 is SEHNR, CDR2 FQNEAQ, per germline (reference sequence). CDR3 in amino acids: CASSSGTAGNYGYTF. The CDR3 nucleotides are TGTGCCAGCAGCTCCGGGACAGCCGGTAACTATGGCTACACCTTC.

This clonotype has at least ten counts. In nucleotides, the CDR3 is TGCAGCGTTAAGGGACTAGCGGGGGGGATGGGCACGCAGTATTTT. Its protein product is CSVKGLAGGMGTQYF. This chain connects TRBV29-1 to TRBJ2-3; TRBD2 matches 16 bases. The V and J ends lost 5 bases and 9 bases, in that order; junction bases with no gene match: 8. The CDR3 has 15 amino acids. CDR1 and CDR2 (germline): SQVTM, ANQGSEA.

In nucleotides, the CDR3 is TGTGCCAGCAACCGACAGGGTAACATGAACACTGAAGCTTTCTTT. This encodes CASNRQGNMNTEAFF. V gene TRBV27 combines with J gene TRBJ1-1; 7 bases are shared with TRBD1. Germline CDR1 is MNHEY and CDR2 is SMNVEV (reference sequence). The CDR3 consists of 15 residues. Unmatched junction bases numbered 8, after V lost 7 bases and J lost 0 bases.

The chain couples TRBV4-2 to TRBJ1-5; D possibly corresponds to TRBD1 (5 bases). This CDR3 is 14 amino acids long. Germline loops: CDR1 LGHNA, CDR2 YNFKEQ. V lost 0 bases and J 7 bases, leaving 10 bases between the germline ends. In DNA form, the CDR3 reads TGTGCCAGCAGCCAAGATGGGGGGTACCAGCCCCAGCATTTT. Protein: CASSQDGGYQPQHF.

The J gene is TRBJ1-1, the V gene TRBV5-5; D is perhaps TRBD1 (6 bases). Germline CDR1 is SGHKS and CDR2 is YYEKEE (reference sequence). Trimming left V 3 bases short and J 5 bases short, with 11 bases between. The CDR3 runs 13 residues. CDR3 in amino acids: CASSWGRGTEAFF. For the CDR3, the DNA is TGTGCCAGCAGCTGGGGGCGAGGAACTGAAGCTTTCTTT.

The chain couples TRBV7-2 to TRBJ2-3, with 8 bases aligning to TRBD2. Germline CDR1 reads SGHTA; CDR2 reads FQGNSA. The CDR3 loop spans 16 amino acids. V gave up 2 bases and J gave up 9 bases; unmatched junction bases: 13. The CDR3 bases are TGTGCCAGCAGCTTAAGGCGAGCGGGGGTCATAGACACGCAGTATTTT. Translation: CASSLRRAGVIDTQYF. Together with reference TRBV7-2 and TRBJ2-3, the CDR3 gives the full variable domain: GAGVSQSPSNKVTEKGKDVELRCDPISGHTALYWYRQSLGQGLEFLIYFQGNSAPDKSGLPSDRFSAERTGGSVSTLTIQRTQQEDSAVYLCASSLRRAGVIDTQYFGPGTRLTVL.

This clonotype was recorded a few times. The V call is TRBV5-1, the J call TRBJ1-1; 8 bases match TRBD1. The CDR3 is made up of 16 amino acids. Germline V gene data show CDR1 as SGHRS and CDR2 as YFSETQ. V gave up 8 bases and J gave up 2 bases; unmatched junction bases: 14. CDR3 amino acids: CASTTTGTGRNTEAFF. CDR3 in DNA: TGCGCCAGTACAACCACGGGGACAGGAAGAAACACTGAAGCTTTCTTT.

The chain has TRBV5-1 and TRBJ1-1; 7 bases map to TRBD1. The V gene end was trimmed by 0 bases and the J gene end by 5 bases; junction bases not matched to a gene: 7. The CDR3 sequence is 15 residues long. CDR1 is SGHRS, CDR2 YFSETQ, per germline. The chain's CDR3 is CASSLAGQEATEAFF. The CDR3 DNA reads as TGCGCCAGCAGCTTGGCCGGACAGGAGGCAACTGAAGCTTTCTTT.

This clonotype was observed a handful of times. This sequence joins TRBV2 and TRBJ2-1; no firm D call. The CDR3 length is 16 residues. Trimming pared 4 bases from V and 0 bases from J, leaving 13 bases between. Germline V gene lookup returns CDR1 SNHLY and CDR2 FYNNEI. The CDR3 nucleotides read TGTGCCAGCAGTGGCTACTCCAAGGTCTCCTACAATGAGCAGTTCTTC. Residues: CASSGYSKVSYNEQFF.

This clonotype has just a few counts. The V gene is TRBV20-1, the J gene TRBJ2-5, with D perhaps TRBD2 (5 bases). The germline V gene has CDR1 DFQATT and CDR2 SNEGSKA (reference sequence). The CDR3 contains 13 residues. The ends were cut back, 0 bases at V and 10 bases at J, with 15 bases in the middle. The CDR3 sequence: CSARDEPAGGQYF. Written as DNA, the CDR3 is TGCAGTGCTAGAGATGAGCCCGCTGGAGGCCAGTACTTC.

This clonotype has a count of ten or more. This chain uses TRBV6-5 with TRBJ2-7; 8 bases map to TRBD1. The CDR3 consists of 15 residues. Germline-derived CDR1 and CDR2 are MNHEY and SVGAGI. With 1 base clipped from V and 0 bases from J, the junction kept 2 bases outside the gene matches. Here the CDR3 reads CASSYYRGSSYEQYF. In DNA, the CDR3 is TGTGCCAGCAGTTACTACAGGGGGAGCTCCTACGAGCAGTACTTC.